This TCR beta chain was sequenced for a study of beta chain features in type 1 diabetes. Sorting of CD4+ naive, central memory, regulatory and stem cell-like memory cells was performed via CD45RO/CCR7/CD25/CD127/CD95/CD27. This clone has more than one count but fewer than ten. As every portion of the isolated RNA was reverse transcribed, the sequencing read expressed TCRB transcripts. TCRdb keeps only in-frame clones here, not all; method: immunoSEQ multiplex PCR. The sample has about 470,000 clones, about 30% seen once. The source of this sequence is a man younger than 35 in good health. Specimen: naive CD4+ T cells from blood.

CDR3 DNA: TGCGCCAGCAGCCAAGACCTGAACGTTGAAAAACTGTTTTTT. Translating gives CASSQDLNVEKLFF. This chain connects TRBV4-3 to TRBJ1-4; D remains unclear. Trimming took off 0 bases at V and 7 bases at J, with 9 bases between the two ends. The CDR3 is 14 residues long. Germline V gene sequence: CDR1 LGHNA, CDR2 YSLEER.